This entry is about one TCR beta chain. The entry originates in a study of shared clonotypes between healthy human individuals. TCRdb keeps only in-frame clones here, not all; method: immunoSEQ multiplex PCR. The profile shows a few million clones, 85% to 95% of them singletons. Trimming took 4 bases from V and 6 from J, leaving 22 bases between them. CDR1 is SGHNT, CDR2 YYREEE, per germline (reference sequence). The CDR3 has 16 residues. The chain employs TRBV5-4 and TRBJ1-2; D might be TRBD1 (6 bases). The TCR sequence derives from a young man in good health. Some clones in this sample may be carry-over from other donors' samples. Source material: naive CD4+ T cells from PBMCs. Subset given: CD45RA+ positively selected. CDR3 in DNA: TGTGCCAGCAGCACCCGGACAGAGTCGGGGACCCATGGCTACACCTTC. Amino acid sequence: CASSTRTESGTHGYTF.